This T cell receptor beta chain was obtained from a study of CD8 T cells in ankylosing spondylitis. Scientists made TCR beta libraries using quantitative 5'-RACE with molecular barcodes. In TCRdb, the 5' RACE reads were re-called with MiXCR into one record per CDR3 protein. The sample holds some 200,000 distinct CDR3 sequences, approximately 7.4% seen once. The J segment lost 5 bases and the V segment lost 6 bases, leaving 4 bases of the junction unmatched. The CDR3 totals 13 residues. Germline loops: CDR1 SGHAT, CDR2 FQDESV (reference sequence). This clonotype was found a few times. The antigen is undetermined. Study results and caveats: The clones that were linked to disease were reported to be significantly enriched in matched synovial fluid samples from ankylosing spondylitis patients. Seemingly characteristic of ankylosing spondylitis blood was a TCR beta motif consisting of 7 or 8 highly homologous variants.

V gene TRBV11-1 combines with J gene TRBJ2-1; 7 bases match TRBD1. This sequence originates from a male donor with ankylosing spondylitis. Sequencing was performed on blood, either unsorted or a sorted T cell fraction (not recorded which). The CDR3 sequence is CASRSTGHNEQFF. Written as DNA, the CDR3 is TGTGCCAGCAGGTCGACAGGGCACAATGAGCAGTTCTTC.